One and the same sample provided the 2 T cell receptor beta chains below, sequenced in a study of OX40 agonist ivuxolimab in advanced cancers. Some clones are missing from TCRdb's copy, which holds only in-frame ones; the method was immunoSEQ multiplex PCR. Seen here are tens of thousands of clones, around 90% observed once, and the top ten hold approximately 5%. Sequences were derived from CD4+ or CD8+ T cells sorted from blood, sampled in a trial of the OX40 agonist ivuxolimab. The origin of the receptors is an adult with an advanced solid tumor such as melanoma, head and neck, liver or kidney cancer.

This clone was recorded only once. The chain is built from TRBV5-8 and TRBJ2-5; TRBD2 agrees at 9 bases. The CDR3 runs to 16 residues. CDR1 and CDR2 (germline): SGHTS, YDEGEE. With 4 bases clipped from V and 1 base from J, the junction kept 8 bases outside the gene matches. CDR3 protein: CASSVSGSGSQETQYF. In nucleotides, the CDR3 is TGTGCCAGCAGCGTTAGCGGGAGTGGTTCCCAAGAGACCCAGTACTTC. The whole variable domain, remainder taken from reference TRBV5-8 and TRBJ2-5, is EAGVTQSPTHLIKTRGQQATLRCSPISGHTSVYWYQQALGLGLQFLLWYDEGEERNRGNFPPRFSGRQFPNYSSELNVNALELEDSALYLCASSVSGSGSQETQYFGPGTRLLVL.

The rearrangement links TRBV18 to TRBJ1-1; TRBD1 is a possible D gene (5 bases). Trimming stripped 2 bases from V and 1 base from J, with 8 bases between. The CDR3 is made up of 14 amino acids. Germline lookup yields CDR1 KGHSH and CDR2 LQKENI. The CDR3 loop reads CASSPIGGNTEAFF. The DNA for the CDR3 is TGTGCCAGCTCACCAATCGGGGGGAACACTGAAGCTTTCTTT. Filled out from reference TRBV18 and TRBJ1-1, the complete variable domain reads NAGVMQNPRHLVRRRGQEARLRCSPMKGHSHVYWYRQLPEEGLKFMVYLQKENIIDESGMPKERFSAEFPKEGPSILRIQQVVRGDSAAYFCASSPIGGNTEAFFGQGTRLTVV.